This passage covers 30 T cell receptor beta chains from one sample sequenced in a study of shared clonotypes between healthy human individuals. Method: immunoSEQ multiplex PCR; TCRdb's copy keeps in-frame clones and lacks some. Of about 610,000 clones in the sample, about 97% were seen once. The sequenced sample consisted of naive CD4+ T cells sorted from blood. Subset specified: CD45RA+ positively selected. The origin of the receptors is a woman in her thirties in good health.

The chain recombines TRBV4-2 with TRBJ2-7; TRBD1 agrees at 11 bases. V shed 4 bases, J shed 2 bases, and the junction held 7 bases outside the gene matches. CDR1 and CDR2 from the germline V gene are LGHNA and YNFKEQ. The CDR3 contains 16 residues. The CDR3 here is CASSRVGTGGTYEQYF. In nucleotides, the CDR3 is TGTGCCAGCAGCCGCGTCGGGACAGGGGGTACCTACGAGCAGTACTTC.

This rearrangement joins TRBV5-1 to TRBJ1-6; D perhaps matches TRBD1 (5 bases). The CDR3 totals 14 residues. The germline V and J ends were trimmed by 0 bases and 14 bases, with 15 bases remaining between them. Germline V gives CDR1 SGHRS, CDR2 YFSETQ. The CDR3 nucleotides are TGCGCCAGCAGCTTGGCCGGTGGGGGAGAAACCCTCCACTTT. Its protein is CASSLAGGGETLHF.

The chain combines TRBV7-3 with TRBJ2-1; a weak D match, TRBD2 (6 bases). CDR1 is SGHTA, CDR2 FQGTGA, per germline. The CDR3 covers 16 residues. V lost 8 bases to trimming and J lost 0 bases, with 17 bases between them. The DNA of the CDR3 is TGTGCCAGCTCGTTCGGCGCGGGATCCTCCTACAATGAGCAGTTCTTC. It encodes CASSFGAGSSYNEQFF.

This chain joins TRBV19 and TRBJ2-7; D might be TRBD2 (6 bases). The germline gives CDR1 LNHDA, CDR2 SQIVND (reference sequence). Trimming removed 6 bases at V and 0 bases at J, with 12 bases between. The CDR3 length is 14 residues. The CDR3 DNA follows: TGTGCCAGTAGGGAGGGAGGACGCTCCTACGAGCAGTACTTC. It specifies CASREGGRSYEQYF.

The chain recombines TRBV10-2 with TRBJ2-1; the match to TRBD2 covers 12 bases. Germline V gene lookup returns CDR1 WSHSY and CDR2 SAAADI. The CDR3 loop spans 15 amino acids. The J segment lost 7 bases and the V segment lost 4 bases, leaving 5 bases of the junction unmatched. For the CDR3, the DNA is TGCGCCAGCAGTGGGTCTAGCGGGAGGGGTAATGAGCAGTTCTTC. Its protein is CASSGSSGRGNEQFF.

The V gene is TRBV28, the J gene TRBJ1-5, with 9 bases fitting TRBD1. Germline V lookup: CDR1 MDHEN, CDR2 SYDVKM. V shed 4 bases, J shed 4 bases, and the junction held 5 bases outside the gene matches. This CDR3 has 15 residues. CDR3 residues: CASSSYRGRNQPQHF. CDR3 coding DNA: TGTGCCAGCAGTTCTTACAGGGGGCGGAATCAGCCCCAGCATTTT.

The chain has TRBV6-5 and TRBJ2-6; D is undetermined. The V end lost 0 bases, the J end lost 0 bases, and 6 bases lay between the germline ends. Per germline, CDR1 MNHEY and CDR2 SVGAGI. The CDR3 loop spans 16 amino acids. The CDR3 coding sequence is TGTGCCAGCAGTTACTCCCAGTCCTCTGGGGCCAACGTCCTGACTTTC. It is translated as CASSYSQSSGANVLTF.

This rearrangement joins TRBV25-1 to TRBJ2-3; D not resolved. CDR1 and CDR2 (germline): MGHDK, SYGVNS. The CDR3 runs 16 residues. Trimming removed 3 bases at V and 4 bases at J, with 17 bases between. The CDR3 region has the DNA TGTGCCAGCAGTGATAAACTCCCTAGGGATCCAGATACGCAGTATTTT. Encoded protein: CASSDKLPRDPDTQYF.

The chain combines TRBV10-1 with TRBJ2-5, with D uncertain. Deletions cut 3 bases from V and 2 bases from J, with 7 bases between. CDR3 length: 13 amino acids. Germline-derived CDR1 and CDR2 are WNHNN and SYGVQD (reference sequence). This CDR3 is CASSDSLQETQYF. For the CDR3, the DNA is TGCGCCAGCAGTGATTCTTTACAAGAGACCCAGTACTTC.

The chain links TRBV7-4 to TRBJ1-3; D not resolved. The CDR3 has 17 amino acids. V was cut by 1 base and J by 0 bases, with 13 bases left in between. Germline assignment: CDR1 SGHVT and CDR2 SQSDAQ. CDR3 coding DNA: TGTGCCAGCAGCTTAGTAAGGTCTCAAGACTCTGGAAACACCATATATTTT. This translates into CASSLVRSQDSGNTIYF.

The chain uses TRBV2 and TRBJ2-7; the match to TRBD1 covers 7 bases. This CDR3 is 14 amino acids long. Germline values: CDR1 SNHLY, CDR2 FYNNEI. J lost 3 bases, V lost 4 bases, and 6 bases had no gene match. For the CDR3, the DNA is TGTGCCAGCAGTGTGGGGCAGGGGGTCTACGAGCAGTACTTC. Residues: CASSVGQGVYEQYF.

This sequence joins TRBV19 and TRBJ1-5; D is unclear. The CDR3 runs to 18 residues. Per germline, CDR1 LNHDA and CDR2 SQIVND (reference sequence). Trimming removed 5 bases from V and 0 bases from J, with 20 bases in between. The CDR3 sequence is CASSPRLYRPDSNQPQHF. The DNA for the CDR3 is TGTGCCAGTAGTCCGCGTTTATATCGACCTGATAGCAATCAGCCCCAGCATTTT.

The V call is TRBV27, the J call TRBJ2-1; tentative D call: TRBD2 (6 bases). The CDR3 has 15 amino acids. Germline V gives CDR1 MNHEY, CDR2 SMNVEV (reference sequence). V was shortened by 6 bases and J by 1 base, with 13 bases between the two germline ends. CDR3 in amino acids: CASRTDYPSYNEQFF. CDR3 sequence (DNA): TGTGCCAGCAGAACGGACTACCCATCCTACAATGAGCAGTTCTTC.

Here the CDR3 reads CASNLITGSTDTQYF. The CDR3 nucleotides are TGTGCCAGCAACCTTATAACGGGATCCACAGATACGCAGTATTTT. The V call is TRBV28, the J call TRBJ2-3; possible D gene TRBD2, 5 bases. V lost 7 bases and J lost 2, with 16 bases in between. In germline, CDR1 is MDHEN, CDR2 SYDVKM. The CDR3 has 15 amino acids. The full variable domain, with the rest looked up from reference TRBV28 and TRBJ2-3, is DVKVTQSSRYLVKRTGEKVFLECVQDMDHENMFWYRQDPGLGLRLIYFSYDVKMKEKGDIPEGYSVSREKKERFSLILESASTNQTSMYLCASNLITGSTDTQYFGPGTRLTVL.

The chain combines TRBV28 with TRBJ1-2; tentatively, D is TRBD1 (6 bases). The CDR3 totals 12 residues. Deletions cut 7 bases from V and 5 bases from J, with 11 bases between. Germline CDR1 MDHEN, CDR2 SYDVKM. As DNA, the CDR3 is TGTGCCAGCAATTCCCAGGGGTATGGCTACACCTTC. It translates to CASNSQGYGYTF.

This clone was observed a few times. The rearrangement joins TRBV2 to TRBJ1-1; possibly TRBD1 for D (6 bases). The V end lost 7 bases, the J end lost 7 bases, and 19 bases lay between the germline ends. The germline V gene encodes CDR1 SNHLY and CDR2 FYNNEI. The CDR3 is made up of 14 amino acids. CDR3 DNA: TGTGCCAGCACCAAGGTCCTGGGGGCAAGTGAAGCTTTCTTT. It is translated as CASTKVLGASEAFF.

The rearrangement links TRBV5-1 to TRBJ1-3; TRBD1 might be the D (5 bases). Germline V gene data show CDR1 as SGHRS and CDR2 as YFSETQ. CDR3 length: 15 residues. Trimming stripped 0 bases from V and 0 bases from J, with 7 bases between. DNA of the CDR3: TGCGCCAGCAGCTTGGGACAGAACTCTGGAAACACCATATATTTT. Translated: CASSLGQNSGNTIYF. Filled out from reference TRBV5-1 and TRBJ1-3, the complete variable domain reads KAGVTQTPRYLIKTRGQQVTLSCSPISGHRSVSWYQQTPGQGLQFLFEYFSETQRNKGNFPGRFSGRQFSNSRSEMNVSTLELGDSALYLCASSLGQNSGNTIYFGEGSWLTVV.

The V gene is TRBV7-9, the J gene TRBJ2-1, with 15 nucleotides matching TRBD2. The V gene's germline CDR1 is SEHNR and CDR2 FQNEAQ (reference sequence). V trimming: 4 bases; J trimming: 4 bases; junction bases outside the gene matches: 8. This CDR3 has 18 amino acids. CDR3: CASSSGTSGRKVYNEQFF. CDR3 coding DNA: TGTGCCAGCAGCTCAGGGACTAGCGGGAGGAAAGTATACAATGAGCAGTTCTTC.

The chain couples TRBV5-1 to TRBJ2-5; D is unresolved. The germline gives CDR1 SGHRS, CDR2 YFSETQ. V was pared by 4 bases and J by 1 base, with 5 bases between. The CDR3 spans 12 residues. The CDR3 reads CASSAVQETQYF. The CDR3 DNA follows: TGCGCCAGCAGCGCGGTCCAAGAGACCCAGTACTTC.

The CDR3, as DNA: TGTGCCAGCAGTTTCACCGGGACAGGGGGCCTTCAGCAGTTCTTC. This gives the protein CASSFTGTGGLQQFF. The J gene is TRBJ2-1, the V gene TRBV6-5; 12 bases line up with TRBD1. Trimming removed 4 bases from V and 11 bases from J; junction bases left unmatched: 9. The CDR3 covers 15 residues. In germline, CDR1 is MNHEY, CDR2 SVGAGI.

The chain employs TRBV28 and TRBJ1-5; D is perhaps TRBD1 (5 bases). The CDR3 covers 16 residues. Per germline, CDR1 MDHEN and CDR2 SYDVKM. Trimming shortened V by 7 bases and J by 2 bases, and 18 bases separated the two germline ends. The CDR3 region has the DNA TGTGCCAGCACCCGGGTGGTCAGGGCCGGCAATCAGCCCCAGCATTTT. It encodes CASTRVVRAGNQPQHF.

The chain couples TRBV7-9 to TRBJ2-5, with a possible D match to TRBD1 (5 bases). Trimming shortened V by 6 bases and J by 3 bases, and 11 bases separated the two germline ends. The length of the CDR3 is 13 residues. Per germline, CDR1 SEHNR and CDR2 FQNEAQ (reference sequence). The CDR3 coding sequence is TGTGCCAGCAGAAAGACAGAGGAAGAGACCCAGTACTTC. Translated, it gives CASRKTEEETQYF.

This sequence joins TRBV6-1 and TRBJ1-5, with unresolved D. This CDR3 spans 16 amino acids. Trimming removed 3 bases at V and 6 bases at J, with 18 bases between. Germline CDR1 MNHNS, CDR2 SASEGT. CDR3 nucleotide sequence: TGTGCCAGCAGTGAGCCGGGAGATGAGAGGATTCAGCCCCAGCATTTT. As protein: CASSEPGDERIQPQHF.

The chain recombines TRBV9 with TRBJ1-5; maybe TRBD1 (5 bases). V was clipped by 4 bases and J by 6 bases, with 11 bases between them. There are 13 residues in the CDR3. CDR1 and CDR2 (germline): SGDLS, YYNGEE. Here the CDR3 DNA reads TGTGCCAGCAGCAAGAAGGACATTCAGCCCCAGCATTTT. Amino acid sequence: CASSKKDIQPQHF.

The J gene is TRBJ2-5, the V gene TRBV21-1; the table's D call of TRBD2 was not tested on the DNA. TRBV21-1 has pseudogene status. The CDR3 covers 13 residues. CDR3: CASTAPSAETQYF. For the CDR3, the DNA is TGTGCCAGCACCGCACCCAGCGCGGAGACCCAGTACTTC.

CDR3 protein: CASSLLDLGTGELFF. CDR3 nucleotide sequence: TGTGCCAGCAGCCTACTCGACTTGGGGACCGGGGAGCTGTTTTTT. V and J are TRBV7-8 and TRBJ2-2; D unresolved. The CDR3 totals 15 residues. The germline V gene has CDR1 SGHVS and CDR2 FQNEAQ. The V end was cut by 5 bases, the J end by 5 bases, with 15 bases between.

This clone was recorded once. The rearrangement links TRBV5-6 to TRBJ2-7, with a tentative D call TRBD2 (6 bases). V was clipped by 1 base and J by 0 bases, with 17 bases between them. The CDR3 extends over 17 amino acids. CDR1 is SGHDT, CDR2 YYEEEE, per germline. CDR3 sequence: CASSLSPAGLTSYEQYF. CDR3 DNA: TGTGCCAGCAGCTTGTCTCCCGCAGGACTAACCTCCTACGAGCAGTACTTC.

CDR3 protein: CASRTRGQWAYEQYF. The DNA for the CDR3 is TGTGCCAGCAGGACCCGGGGACAGTGGGCCTACGAGCAGTACTTC. The chain is built from TRBV6-5 and TRBJ2-7; 7 bases agree with TRBD1. The CDR3 totals 15 residues. Germline V gives CDR1 MNHEY, CDR2 SVGAGI. J was trimmed by 2 bases and V by 6 bases; bases with no gene match: 10.

This rearrangement joins TRBV19 to TRBJ2-1, with D unclear. CDR1 and CDR2 (germline): LNHDA, SQIVND (reference sequence). The V end was cut by 9 bases, the J end by 4 bases, with 7 bases between. This CDR3 has 11 amino acids. CDR3: CASRQYNEQFF. In nucleotides, the CDR3 is TGTGCCAGCCGGCAGTACAATGAGCAGTTCTTC.

The J gene is TRBJ2-1, the V gene TRBV6-6, with D perhaps TRBD1 (5 bases). The CDR3 has 16 residues. Trimming removed 5 bases at V and 0 bases at J, with 14 bases between. The V gene's germline CDR1 is MNHNY and CDR2 SVGAGI (reference sequence). The CDR3 DNA sequence: TGTGCCAGCAGTCCCCTTGGGGCCCGCTCCTACAATGAGCAGTTCTTC. This translates into CASSPLGARSYNEQFF.